These T cell receptor beta chains were read from a single sample in a study of graft-versus-host responses after intestinal transplantation. Antigens of these TCRs are unknown. Clones were sequenced by immunoSEQ multiplex PCR, and TCRdb holds only the in-frame ones, with some missing. The sample contains about 100,000 clones, about 90% of which appear only once. The sample in question was unstimulated CD4+ T cells sorted from spleen or lymph node cells, obtained before transplant. These receptors were obtained from a human donor who was the organ donor for an intestinal transplant. The CDR3 runs from the conserved cysteine through the conserved F or W. The D gene is left open where the match is weak. Clone sizes are given selectively: once, few, many, or a class where the clone is expanded.

d_call j_call clone_size v_call cdr3_aa cdr3_nt
. TRBJ2-3 . TRBV6-4 CASSDSRGSIDTQYF TGTGCCAGCAGTGACTCCAGGGGTAGCATCGATACGCAGTATTTT
. TRBJ1-1 . TRBV5-1 CASSLEGRARVKNTEAFF TGCGCCAGCAGCTTGGAAGGGCGGGCTCGAGTGAAAAACACTGAAGCTTTCTTT
TRBD1 TRBJ1-2 once TRBV18 CASSQLPGQGNYGYTF TGTGCCAGCTCACAATTACCGGGACAGGGGAACTATGGCTACACCTTC
. TRBJ1-2 . TRBV7-2 CASRSTGGGYGYTF TGTGCCAGCAGGTCGACAGGAGGCGGGTATGGCTACACCTTC
. TRBJ1-2 . TRBV28 CASSYTGSQLINGYTF TGTGCCAGCAGTTACACAGGGAGCCAGTTAATTAATGGCTACACCTTC
TRBD1 TRBJ2-5 . TRBV5-4 CASSWRTGNVPETQYF TGTGCCAGCAGCTGGAGGACAGGGAACGTTCCAGAGACCCAGTACTTC
. TRBJ2-3 . TRBV7-2 CASSSRRAGTDTQYF TGTGCCAGCAGCTCAAGGAGAGCGGGCACAGATACGCAGTATTTT
TRBD1 TRBJ2-2 . TRBV2 CASRGDREYGELFF TGTGCCAGCAGAGGGGACAGAGAATACGGGGAGCTGTTTTTT
. TRBJ1-4 . TRBV6-5 CASSWAGRNEKLFF TGTGCCAGCAGTTGGGCGGGCCGAAATGAAAAACTGTTTTTT
. TRBJ2-7 . TRBV5-1 CASSLKLPGYEQYF TGCGCCAGCAGCTTGAAGCTTCCGGGTTACGAGCAGTACTTC
. TRBJ2-3 once TRBV11-2 CASSPWGAADTQYF TGTGCCAGCAGCCCTTGGGGGGCCGCAGATACGCAGTATTTT
. TRBJ2-7 . TRBV9 CASSVAAWDGRSEQYF TGTGCCAGCAGCGTAGCGGCGTGGGACGGCCGCTCCGAGCAGTACTTC
. TRBJ2-1 . TRBV20-1 CSAASGYEQFF TGCAGTGCGGCTTCGGGGTATGAGCAGTTCTTC
. TRBJ2-5 . TRBV5-4 CASRAQEDARETQYF TGTGCCAGCAGGGCTCAGGAGGATGCCAGGGAGACCCAGTACTTC
. TRBJ2-5 . TRBV18 CATSLVRQETQYF TGTGCCACCTCCTTGGTTCGGCAAGAGACCCAGTACTTC
. TRBJ2-7 . TRBV11-2 CASSFSGTLPYEQYF TGTGCCAGCAGCTTTTCAGGTACACTTCCCTACGAGCAGTACTTC
. TRBJ2-7 . TRBV11-2 CASSWLIDSYEQYF TGTGCCAGCAGCTGGTTGATCGATTCCTACGAGCAGTACTTC
TRBD2 TRBJ2-3 . TRBV4-2 CASRRLTSGGTDTQYF TGTGCCAGCAGGCGGTTGACTAGCGGGGGCACAGATACGCAGTATTTT
. TRBJ2-7 . TRBV5-4 CASSSSDRRFGEQYF TGTGCCAGCAGCTCCTCGGACCGGCGGTTCGGCGAGCAGTACTTC
. TRBJ2-3 . TRBV27 CASRPAGYSSTDTQYF TGTGCCAGCAGGCCAGCGGGTTACTCTAGCACAGATACGCAGTATTTT
. TRBJ1-1 . TRBV5-4 CASSSPMQGYAFF TGTGCCAGCAGCTCCCCTATGCAAGGGTATGCTTTCTTT
TRBD1 TRBJ1-5 once TRBV19 CASRTIGQVTVGDQPQHF TGTGCCAGTAGGACAATCGGACAGGTGACTGTTGGTGATCAGCCCCAGCATTTT
. TRBJ1-4 once TRBV19 CASRGQQGRELNEKLFF TGTGCCAGTAGGGGGCAACAGGGAAGGGAATTGAATGAAAAACTGTTTTTT
. TRBJ2-1 . TRBV11-3 CASSPRGTPYNEQFF TGTGCCAGCAGCCCACGGGGGACCCCCTACAATGAGCAGTTCTTC
TRBD2 TRBJ2-3 . TRBV7-2 CASSRPGRGAIDTQYF TGTGCCAGCAGCCGGCCCGGGCGGGGGGCGATAGATACGCAGTATTTT
. TRBJ2-7 once TRBV6-6 CATSPQRGVYEQYF TGTGCCACATCCCCTCAGAGGGGGGTTTACGAGCAGTACTTC
. TRBJ2-5 . TRBV7-2 CASSSEETQYF TGTGCCAGCAGCTCAGAAGAGACCCAGTACTTC
. TRBJ1-2 . TRBV10-3 CAISEWAVNYGYTF TGTGCCATCAGTGAGTGGGCAGTTAACTATGGCTACACCTTC
TRBD2 TRBJ2-5 . TRBV10-2 CASRWDYHGETQYF TGCGCCAGCAGGTGGGACTACCACGGGGAGACCCAGTACTTC
TRBD1 TRBJ2-7 . TRBV5-5 CASSPYGQAYEQYF TGTGCCAGCAGCCCTTACGGACAGGCCTACGAGCAGTACTTC
TRBD1 TRBJ1-6 . TRBV2 CASRDRGAYNSPLHF TGTGCCAGCAGGGACAGGGGGGCCTATAATTCACCCCTCCACTTT
. TRBJ2-1 . TRBV5-1 CASSPYNPDRANEQFF TGCGCCAGCAGCCCCTACAATCCTGACAGAGCCAATGAGCAGTTCTTC
. TRBJ2-3 . TRBV29-1 CSVGGFLTDTQYF TGCAGCGTTGGGGGATTTCTCACAGATACGCAGTATTTT
. TRBJ1-6 . TRBV28 CASSFKSPLHF TGTGCCAGCAGTTTCAAGTCACCCCTCCACTTT
TRBD1 TRBJ2-7 . TRBV25-1 CASSEYLGGLYEQYF TGTGCCAGCAGTGAATATTTAGGGGGCCTATACGAGCAGTACTTC
TRBD2 TRBJ2-5 . TRBV5-1 CASSLLGGGAGETQYF TGCGCCAGCAGCCTTCTTGGCGGGGGGGCCGGAGAGACCCAGTACTTC
. TRBJ1-1 . TRBV25-1 CASSEYRDSEAFF TGTGCCAGCAGTGAATATCGGGACTCTGAAGCTTTCTTT
. TRBJ2-7 . TRBV6-5 CASSYEKGPAYEQYF TGTGCCAGCAGTTACGAAAAAGGGCCAGCCTACGAGCAGTACTTC
. TRBJ2-3 . TRBV10-3 CAISEYTGSADTQYF TGTGCCATCAGTGAGTATACAGGGAGCGCAGATACGCAGTATTTT
. TRBJ2-3 once TRBV7-3 CASSLQGGGTDTQYF TGTGCCAGCAGCCTACAGGGTGGTGGCACAGATACGCAGTATTTT
TRBD2 TRBJ2-1 . TRBV10-3 CAISEPRGAGPRNEQFF TGTGCCATCAGTGAGCCCCGGGGAGCGGGACCCCGTAATGAGCAGTTCTTC
TRBD2 TRBJ2-5 . TRBV2 CASSGGGLAGRRTQYF TGTGCCAGCAGTGGGGGAGGACTAGCGGGTCGTAGGACCCAGTACTTC
. TRBJ1-2 . TRBV19 CASSITGPYGYTF TGTGCCAGTAGTATAACAGGGCCCTATGGCTACACCTTC
. TRBJ2-7 . TRBV11-1 CASSHGGGTYEQYF TGTGCCAGCAGCCACGGTGGAGGGACCTACGAGCAGTACTTC
TRBD2 TRBJ2-5 . TRBV5-1 CASSLGRTSVEETQYF TGCGCCAGCAGCTTGGGAAGGACTAGCGTAGAAGAGACCCAGTACTTC
TRBD1 TRBJ2-5 . TRBV30 CAWSVPLTGRETQYF TGTGCCTGGAGTGTCCCGTTGACAGGGAGAGAGACCCAGTACTTC